This T cell receptor beta chain derives from a study of T cell responses to AZD1222 COVID-19 vaccine. Points from the study as a whole: Reportedly, nearly half of unique spike TCRs recognized epitopes outside B.1.351/B.1.1.7 mutations. In a largely white British group with more females than males, clonal diversity was possibly underestimated. Spike-specific TCR depth and breadth grew after two AZD1222 doses.

The CDR3 consists of 13 residues. Trimming stripped 3 bases from V and 4 bases from J, with 10 bases between. The germline CDR1 and CDR2 sequences are SGDLS and YYNGEE. This clone appeared once. Its specificity is not known. Clones were sequenced by immunoSEQ multiplex PCR, and TCRdb holds only the in-frame ones, with some missing. The sample lists about 75,000 clones, approximately 88% occurring once. The sequence was collected from an adult who received the MenACWY meningococcal vaccine as a control. The genes are TRBV9 and TRBJ2-5; no clear D. Sequencing used peripheral blood, obtained 28 days after the second dose of the MenACWY control vaccine. CDR3 sequence reads: CASSAARSETQYF. The DNA of the CDR3 is TGTGCCAGCAGCGCGGCTAGATCAGAGACCCAGTACTTC.